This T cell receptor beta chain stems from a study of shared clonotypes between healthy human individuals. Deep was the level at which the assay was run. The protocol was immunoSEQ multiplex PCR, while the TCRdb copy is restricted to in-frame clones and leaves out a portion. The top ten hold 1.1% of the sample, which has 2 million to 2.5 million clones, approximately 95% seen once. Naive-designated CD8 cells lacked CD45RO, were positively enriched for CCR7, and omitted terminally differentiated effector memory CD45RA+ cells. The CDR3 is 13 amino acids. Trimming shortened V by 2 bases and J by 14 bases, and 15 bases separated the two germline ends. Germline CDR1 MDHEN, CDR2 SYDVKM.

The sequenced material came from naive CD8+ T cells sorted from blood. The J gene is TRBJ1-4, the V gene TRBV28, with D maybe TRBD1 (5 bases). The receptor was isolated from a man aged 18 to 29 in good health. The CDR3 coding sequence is TGTGCCAGCAGTTTAGCAGGGACCGGCACGCTGTTTTTT. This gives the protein CASSLAGTGTLFF.